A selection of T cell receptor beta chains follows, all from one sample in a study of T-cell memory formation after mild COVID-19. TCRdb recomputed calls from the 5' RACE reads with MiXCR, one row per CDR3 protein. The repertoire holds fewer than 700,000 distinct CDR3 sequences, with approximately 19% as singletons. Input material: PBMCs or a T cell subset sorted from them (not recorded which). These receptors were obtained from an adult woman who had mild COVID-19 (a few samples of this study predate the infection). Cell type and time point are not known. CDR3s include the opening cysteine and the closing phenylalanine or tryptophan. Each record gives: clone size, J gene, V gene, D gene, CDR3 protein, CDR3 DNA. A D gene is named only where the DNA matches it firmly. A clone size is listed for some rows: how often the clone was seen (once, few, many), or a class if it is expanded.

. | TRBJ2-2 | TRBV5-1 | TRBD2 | CASSGGGNTGELFF | TGCGCCAGCAGTGGCGGGGGGAACACCGGGGAGCTGTTTTTT
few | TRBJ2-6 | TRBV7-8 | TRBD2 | CASSPIGGTGANVLTF | TGTGCCAGCAGCCCCATCGGGGGGACTGGGGCCAACGTCCTGACTTTC
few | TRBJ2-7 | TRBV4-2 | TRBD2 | CASSQDPSGSFSYEQYF | TGTGCCAGCAGCCAAGACCCCAGCGGGAGCTTCTCCTACGAGCAGTACTTC
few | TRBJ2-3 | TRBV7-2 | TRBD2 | CASSQRRTSGPDTQYF | TGTGCCAGCAGCCAACGACGGACTAGCGGCCCAGATACGCAGTATTTT
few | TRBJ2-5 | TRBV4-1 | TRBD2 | CASSPGRGGSQETQYF | TGCGCCAGCAGCCCTGGACGCGGGGGGTCCCAAGAGACCCAGTACTTC
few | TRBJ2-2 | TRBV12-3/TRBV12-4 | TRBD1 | CASSLFSGTGGTGELFF | TGTGCCAGCAGTTTATTCTCCGGGACAGGGGGCACCGGGGAGCTGTTTTTT
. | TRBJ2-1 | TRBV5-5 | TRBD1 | CASIPRDRAWEQFF | TGTGCCAGCATCCCCCGGGACAGAGCTTGGGAGCAGTTCTTC
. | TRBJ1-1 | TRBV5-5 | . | CASSFESWAMNTEAFF | TGTGCCAGCAGCTTCGAGTCTTGGGCGATGAACACTGAAGCTTTCTTT
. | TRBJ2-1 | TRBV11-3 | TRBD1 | CASSSRTGRGNEQFF | TGTGCCAGCAGCTCCCGGACAGGTCGGGGCAATGAGCAGTTCTTC
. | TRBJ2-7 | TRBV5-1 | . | CASMSGTAREQYF | TGCGCCAGCATGAGCGGTACCGCGAGGGAGCAGTACTTC
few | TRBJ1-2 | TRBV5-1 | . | CASSLDPGLTNYGYTF | TGCGCCAGCAGCTTGGACCCGGGACTGACAAACTATGGCTACACCTTC
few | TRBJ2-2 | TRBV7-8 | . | CASSSYWPGELFF | TGTGCCAGCAGCTCCTATTGGCCCGGGGAGCTGTTTTTT
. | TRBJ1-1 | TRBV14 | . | CASSQEVKVSEAFF | TGTGCCAGCAGCCAAGAAGTCAAGGTCTCTGAAGCTTTCTTT
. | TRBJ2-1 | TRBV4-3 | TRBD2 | CASSQEISREVLFSNEQFF | TGCGCCAGCAGCCAAGAGATCTCCCGGGAGGTCCTTTTCTCCAATGAGCAGTTCTTC
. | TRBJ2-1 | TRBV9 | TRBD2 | CASSVGGRSSEQFF | TGTGCCAGCAGCGTAGGCGGGAGAAGTAGTGAGCAGTTCTTC
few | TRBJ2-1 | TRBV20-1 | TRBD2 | CSARDSGRAGNEQFF | TGCAGTGCTAGAGATAGCGGGAGGGCCGGGAATGAGCAGTTCTTC
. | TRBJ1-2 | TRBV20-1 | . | CSASRADYGYTF | TGCAGTGCTAGTCGGGCAGACTATGGCTACACCTTC
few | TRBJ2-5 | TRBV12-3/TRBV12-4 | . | CASRRPGGKETQYF | TGTGCCAGCAGACGCCCAGGAGGTAAAGAGACCCAGTACTTC
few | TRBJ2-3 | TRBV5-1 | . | CASSLSPGTTDTQYF | TGCGCCAGCAGCTTGTCACCGGGAACCACAGATACGCAGTATTTT
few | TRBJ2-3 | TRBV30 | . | CAWSVLGGTDTQYF | TGTGCCTGGAGTGTACTCGGGGGCACAGATACGCAGTATTTT
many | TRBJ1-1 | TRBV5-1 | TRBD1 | CASSGQGAEAFF | TGCGCCAGCAGCGGACAGGGAGCTGAAGCTTTCTTT
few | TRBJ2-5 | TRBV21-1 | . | CASSSAFPGQGLQETQYF | TGTGCCAGCAGCAGCGCTTTCCCGGGACAGGGTCTCCAAGAGACCCAGTACTTC
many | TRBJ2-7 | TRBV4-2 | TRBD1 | CASSHTGQAYEQYF | TGTGCCAGCAGCCACACGGGACAGGCCTACGAGCAGTACTTC
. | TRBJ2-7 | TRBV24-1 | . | CATSDPGDSSYEQYF | TGTGCCACCAGTGATCCGGGCGACAGCTCCTACGAGCAGTACTTC
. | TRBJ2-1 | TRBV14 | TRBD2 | CASSLAGTSRLFF | TGTGCCAGCAGCCTCGCCGGGACTAGTAGGTTGTTCTTC
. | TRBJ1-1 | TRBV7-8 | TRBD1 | CASSQGGQATEAFF | TGTGCCAGCAGCCAGGGGGGACAGGCCACTGAAGCTTTCTTT
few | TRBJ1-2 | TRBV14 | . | CASSQELRIDYTF | TGTGCCAGCAGCCAAGAATTACGAATAGACTACACCTTC
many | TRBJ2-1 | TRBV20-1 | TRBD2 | CSAPPLAGGYNEQFF | TGCAGTGCGCCACCCCTAGCGGGGGGATACAATGAGCAGTTCTTC
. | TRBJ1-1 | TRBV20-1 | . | CSATGGGVGTEAFF | TGCAGTGCTACGGGTGGGGGGGTCGGCACTGAAGCTTTCTTT
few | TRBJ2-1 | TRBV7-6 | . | CASSLEAATYNEQFF | TGTGCCAGCAGCTTAGAAGCGGCGACCTACAATGAGCAGTTCTTC
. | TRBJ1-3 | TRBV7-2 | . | CASSEPIGGDGNTIYF | TGTGCCAGCAGCGAACCCATCGGGGGGGACGGAAACACCATATATTTT
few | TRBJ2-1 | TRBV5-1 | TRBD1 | CASSPLPGQGDNEQFF | TGCGCCAGCAGCCCGTTACCGGGACAGGGAGACAATGAGCAGTTCTTC
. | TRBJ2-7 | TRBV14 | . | CASSQDWGSGYEQYF | TGTGCCAGCAGCCAAGATTGGGGGAGCGGCTACGAGCAGTACTTC
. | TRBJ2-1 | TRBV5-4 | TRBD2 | CASSLFGTSANEQFF | TGTGCCAGCAGCTTGTTTGGGACTAGCGCCAATGAGCAGTTCTTC
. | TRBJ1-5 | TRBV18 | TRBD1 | CASSIQGHSNQPQHF | TGTGCCAGCTCAATACAGGGGCATAGCAATCAGCCCCAGCATTTT
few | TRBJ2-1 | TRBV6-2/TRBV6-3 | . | CASSSRAFRDEQFF | TGTGCCAGCAGTTCCCGGGCGTTCAGGGATGAGCAGTTCTTC
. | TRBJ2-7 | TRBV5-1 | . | CASTVGSSYEQYF | TGCGCCAGCACAGTTGGGAGCTCCTACGAGCAGTACTTC
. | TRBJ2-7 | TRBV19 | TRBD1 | CASSIGQGYEQYF | TGTGCCAGCAGCATCGGACAGGGCTACGAGCAGTACTTC
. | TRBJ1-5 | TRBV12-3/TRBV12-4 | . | CASSFMGVDHQPQHF | TGTGCCAGCAGTTTCATGGGGGTGGACCATCAGCCCCAGCATTTT
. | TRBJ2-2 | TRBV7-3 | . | CASSLIQGTGELFF | TGTGCCAGCAGCTTAATCCAGGGAACCGGGGAGCTGTTTTTT
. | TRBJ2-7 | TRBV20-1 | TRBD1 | CSAQRGQGAYEQYF | TGCAGTGCCCAAAGGGGACAGGGGGCCTACGAGCAGTACTTC
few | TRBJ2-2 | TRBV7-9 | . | CASRFTTAQPNTGELFF | TGTGCCAGCAGATTCACGACAGCCCAACCGAACACCGGGGAGCTGTTTTTT
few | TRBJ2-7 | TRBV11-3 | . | CASSPLPGYEQYF | TGTGCCAGCAGCCCTTTACCGGGCTACGAGCAGTACTTC
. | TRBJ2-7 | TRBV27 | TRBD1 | CASSLEGTGRAEQYF | TGTGCCAGCAGTTTGGAAGGGACAGGGAGAGCCGAGCAGTACTTC
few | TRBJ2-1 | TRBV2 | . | CARLDPGGGSSYNEQFF | TGTGCCAGACTGGATCCGGGTGGGGGTAGCTCCTACAATGAGCAGTTCTTC
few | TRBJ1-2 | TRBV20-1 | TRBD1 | CSASTGTGVGYTF | TGCAGTGCCAGTACCGGGACAGGGGTTGGCTACACCTTC
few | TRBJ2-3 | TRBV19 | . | CASSIDLTDTQYF | TGTGCCAGTAGTATAGATCTTACAGATACGCAGTATTTT
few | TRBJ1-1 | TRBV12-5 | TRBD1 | CASGLPGQGDTEAFF | TGTGCTAGTGGTTTACCGGGACAGGGGGACACTGAAGCTTTCTTT
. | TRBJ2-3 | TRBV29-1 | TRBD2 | CSVDTGSGVTDTQYF | TGCAGCGTTGATACGGGCAGCGGGGTCACAGATACGCAGTATTTT
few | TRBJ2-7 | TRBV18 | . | CASSPRVQDSEQYF | TGTGCCAGCTCACCAAGGGTTCAGGATAGCGAGCAGTACTTC